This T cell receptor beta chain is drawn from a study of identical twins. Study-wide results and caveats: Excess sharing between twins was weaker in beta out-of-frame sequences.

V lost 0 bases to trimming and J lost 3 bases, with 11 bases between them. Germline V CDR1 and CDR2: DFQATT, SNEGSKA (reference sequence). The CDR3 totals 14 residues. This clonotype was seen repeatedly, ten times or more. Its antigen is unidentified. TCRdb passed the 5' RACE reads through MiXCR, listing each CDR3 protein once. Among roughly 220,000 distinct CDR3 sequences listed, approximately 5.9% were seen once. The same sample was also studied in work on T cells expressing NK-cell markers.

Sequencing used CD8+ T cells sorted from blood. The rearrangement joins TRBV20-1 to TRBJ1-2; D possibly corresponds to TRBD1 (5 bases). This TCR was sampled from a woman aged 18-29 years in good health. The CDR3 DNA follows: TGCAGTGCTAGAGATCGGGAAGGGGACTATGGCTACACCTTC. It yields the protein CSARDREGDYGYTF.